The clone carrying this T cell receptor beta chain was detected only a few times. Its target is not known. A junction end diverges from the germline sequence, so it may reflect a read error. The source of the sample is a study of blood T cells in healthy people across ages. Samples each had at least 6 micrograms of total RNA extracted. This CDR3 comprises 14 residues. Germline V gene lookup returns CDR1 SGHTA and CDR2 FQGNSA. A second about 7 to 11 cycle PCR used barcoded and J-beta primers. Each sample provided no less than 3 million CDR3-containing paired-end reads. A single record per CDR3 protein comes from TCRdb applying MiXCR to the 5' RACE reads. The sample has about 1.4 million distinct CDR3 sequences, around 55% seen once; the top ten hold over 5.5%. Findings of the study overall: Roughly linearly, TCR beta diversity per million T cells fell as age increased. Diversity estimates drawn from one million T cells were deemed underestimates.

The clonotype comes from a young man in good health. Specimen: blood. V gene TRBV7-2 combines with J gene TRBJ2-5, with a weak D call TRBD1 (6 bases). For the CDR3, the DNA is TGTGCCAGCAGTTTAGCGACAGGACGAGAGACCCAGTACTTC. Translated: CASSLATGRETQYF.